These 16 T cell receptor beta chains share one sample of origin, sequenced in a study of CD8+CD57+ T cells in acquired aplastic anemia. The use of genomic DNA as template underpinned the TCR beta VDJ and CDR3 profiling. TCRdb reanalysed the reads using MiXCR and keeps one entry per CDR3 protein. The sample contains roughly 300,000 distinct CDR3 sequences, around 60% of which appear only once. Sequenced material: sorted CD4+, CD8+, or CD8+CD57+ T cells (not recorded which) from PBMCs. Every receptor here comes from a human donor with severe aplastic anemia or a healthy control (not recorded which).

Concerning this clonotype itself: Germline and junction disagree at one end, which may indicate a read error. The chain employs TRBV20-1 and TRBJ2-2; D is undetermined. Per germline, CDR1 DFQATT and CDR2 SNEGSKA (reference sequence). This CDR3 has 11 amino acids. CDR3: CSASRPGELFF. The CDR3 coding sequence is TGCAGTGCTAGTAGGCCCGGTGAGCTGTTTTTT.

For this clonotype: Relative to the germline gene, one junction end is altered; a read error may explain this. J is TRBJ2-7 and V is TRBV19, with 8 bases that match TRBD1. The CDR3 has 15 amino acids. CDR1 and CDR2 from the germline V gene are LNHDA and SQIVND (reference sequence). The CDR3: CASSIEAGGAYERYF. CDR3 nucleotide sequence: TGTGCCAGTAGTATAGAGGCAGGGGGCGCGTACGAGCGGTACTTC.

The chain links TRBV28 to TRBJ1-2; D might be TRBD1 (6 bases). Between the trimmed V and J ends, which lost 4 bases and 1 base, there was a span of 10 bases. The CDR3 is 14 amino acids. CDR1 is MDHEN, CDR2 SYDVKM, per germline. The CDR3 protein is CASSSQGLNYGYTF. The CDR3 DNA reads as TGTGCCAGCAGTTCACAGGGCCTTAACTATGGCTACACCTTC.

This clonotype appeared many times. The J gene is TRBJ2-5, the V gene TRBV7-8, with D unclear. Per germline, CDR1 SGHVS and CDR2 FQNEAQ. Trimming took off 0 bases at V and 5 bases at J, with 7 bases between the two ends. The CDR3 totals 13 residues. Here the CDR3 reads CASSLALEETQYF. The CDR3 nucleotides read TGTGCCAGCAGCTTAGCGCTCGAGGAGACCCAGTACTTC.

The CDR3 nucleotides are TGCAGTGCCAGCAGCGTAGATGGGACAGAAGTCTCGCCCCTCCACTTT. This sequence encodes CSASSVDGTEVSPLHF. This sequence joins TRBV20-1 and TRBJ1-6, with 7 bases matching TRBD1. Germline V CDR1 and CDR2: DFQATT, SNEGSKA (reference sequence). This CDR3 spans 16 amino acids. J was trimmed by 13 bases and V by 6 bases; bases with no gene match: 21.

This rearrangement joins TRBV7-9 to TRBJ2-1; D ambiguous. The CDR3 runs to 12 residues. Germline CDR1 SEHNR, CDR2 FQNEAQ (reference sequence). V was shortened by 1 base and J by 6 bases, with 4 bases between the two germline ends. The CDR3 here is CASSLDFNEQFF. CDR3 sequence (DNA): TGTGCCAGCAGCTTAGACTTCAATGAGCAGTTCTTC.

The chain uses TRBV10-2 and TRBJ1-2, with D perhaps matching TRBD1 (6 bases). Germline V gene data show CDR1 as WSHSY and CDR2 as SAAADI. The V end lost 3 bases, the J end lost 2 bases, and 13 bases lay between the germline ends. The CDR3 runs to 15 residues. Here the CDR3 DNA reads TGCGCCAGCAGTGACAGGGGTTCTGGAAACTATGGCTACACCTTC. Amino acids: CASSDRGSGNYGYTF.

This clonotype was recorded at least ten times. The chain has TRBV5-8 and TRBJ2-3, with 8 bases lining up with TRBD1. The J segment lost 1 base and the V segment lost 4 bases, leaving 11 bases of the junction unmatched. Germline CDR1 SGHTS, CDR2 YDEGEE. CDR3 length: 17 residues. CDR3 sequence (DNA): TGTGCCAGCAGCCCCATGCCGCCGGGACAGGGCACAGATACGCAGTATTTT. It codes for CASSPMPPGQGTDTQYF.

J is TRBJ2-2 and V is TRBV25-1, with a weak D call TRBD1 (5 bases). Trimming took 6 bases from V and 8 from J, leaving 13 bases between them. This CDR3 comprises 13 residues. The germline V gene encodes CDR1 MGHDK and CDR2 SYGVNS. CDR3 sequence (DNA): TGTGCCAGCAGGACAGCCCAAGTGGGGGAGCTGTTTTTT. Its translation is CASRTAQVGELFF.

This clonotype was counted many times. CDR3 residues: CSASEDRTYEQYF. CDR3 coding DNA: TGCAGTGCTAGCGAAGACAGGACCTACGAGCAGTACTTC. V gene TRBV20-1 combines with J gene TRBJ2-7, with D possibly being TRBD1 (6 bases). In germline, CDR1 is DFQATT, CDR2 SNEGSKA (reference sequence). The CDR3 length is 13 residues. V was clipped by 3 bases and J by 2 bases, with 11 bases between them.

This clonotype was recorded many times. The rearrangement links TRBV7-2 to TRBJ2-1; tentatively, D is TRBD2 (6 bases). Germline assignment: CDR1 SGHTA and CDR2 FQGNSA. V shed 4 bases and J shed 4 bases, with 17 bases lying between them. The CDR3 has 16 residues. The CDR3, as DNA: TGTGCCAGCAGCTCCCCTAAGGGCGGGGAGTACAATGAGCAGTTCTTC. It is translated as CASSSPKGGEYNEQFF.

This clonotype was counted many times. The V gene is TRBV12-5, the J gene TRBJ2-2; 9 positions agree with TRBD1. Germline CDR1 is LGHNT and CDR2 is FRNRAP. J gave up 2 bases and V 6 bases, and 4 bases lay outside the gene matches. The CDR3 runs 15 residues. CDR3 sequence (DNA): TGTGCTAGTGGACATACAGGGGGCAACACCGGGGAGCTGTTTTTT. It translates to CASGHTGGNTGELFF.

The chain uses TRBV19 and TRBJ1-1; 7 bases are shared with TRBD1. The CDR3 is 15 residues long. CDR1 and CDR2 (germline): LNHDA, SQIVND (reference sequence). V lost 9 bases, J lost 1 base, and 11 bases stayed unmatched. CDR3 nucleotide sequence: TGTGCCAGCTCCCCTTTAGGGACAGAGAACACTGAAGCTTTCTTT. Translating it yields CASSPLGTENTEAFF.

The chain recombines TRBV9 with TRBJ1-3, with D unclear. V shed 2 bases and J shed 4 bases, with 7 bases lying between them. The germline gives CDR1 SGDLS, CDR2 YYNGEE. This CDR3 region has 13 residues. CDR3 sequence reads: CASSVGPGNTIYF. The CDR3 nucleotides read TGTGCCAGCAGCGTCGGGCCCGGAAACACCATATATTTT.

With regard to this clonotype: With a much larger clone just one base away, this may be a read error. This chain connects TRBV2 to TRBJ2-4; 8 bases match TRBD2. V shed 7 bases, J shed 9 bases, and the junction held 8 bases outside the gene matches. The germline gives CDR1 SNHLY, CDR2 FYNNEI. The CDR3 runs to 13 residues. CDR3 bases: TGTGCCAGCACTTTTAGCGGGGTTGGCATTCAGTACTTC. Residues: CASTFSGVGIQYF.

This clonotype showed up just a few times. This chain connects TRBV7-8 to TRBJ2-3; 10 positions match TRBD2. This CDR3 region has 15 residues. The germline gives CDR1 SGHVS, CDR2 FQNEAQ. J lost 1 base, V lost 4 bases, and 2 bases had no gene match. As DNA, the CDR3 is TGTGCCAGCAGCTACGGGACTAGCGGCACAGATACGCAGTATTTT. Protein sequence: CASSYGTSGTDTQYF.